Reported below is one T cell receptor beta chain. Its target is unknown. These data originate in a study of PD-L1 blockade in urothelial cancer. Study overall: Samples of blood were analyzed 3 weeks (second dose) and 6 weeks after treatment start.

Each PCR reaction had synthetic TCR analog templates spiked into it. Data came from immunoSEQ multiplex PCR; TCRdb stores just in-frame clones and leaves some out. The profile covers 50,000 to 65,000 clones, with 86% appearing a single time and under 3% taken by the ten largest. Overall study results and limits: More expansion of tumor-associated blood clones, seen at 3 weeks, marked durable-benefit patients.

Germline trimming cut 7 bases from V and 1 base from J; bases unmatched to any gene: 10. Per the germline V gene, CDR1 is SQVTM and CDR2 is ANQGSEA. The CDR3 is 14 amino acids. Sample: PBMCs, taken around atezolizumab (anti-PD-L1) treatment. The V call is TRBV29-1, the J call TRBJ2-7, with TRBD1 identical over 7 bases. This TCR was recovered from a man in his fifties or sixties with urothelial cancer. CDR3 DNA sequence: TGCAGCGCAAGGACAGGCCCGAATTCCTACGAGCAGTACTTC. Its protein is CSARTGPNSYEQYF.